These 19 T cell receptor beta chains came from one sample sequenced in a study of shared clonotypes between healthy human individuals. TCRdb keeps only in-frame clones here, not all; method: immunoSEQ multiplex PCR. The sample lists under 1,100,000 clones, approximately 68% occurring once. The sample consisted of memory CD4+ T cells sorted from blood. Subset described: CD45RA-negative fraction. The receptors stem from a man aged 18 to 30 in good health.

This chain uses TRBV4-2 with TRBJ2-3; D gene ambiguous. CDR3 length equals 14 residues. V was clipped by 0 bases and J by 3 bases, with 7 bases between them. Germline CDR1 reads LGHNA; CDR2 reads YNFKEQ. For the CDR3, the DNA is TGTGCCAGCAGCCAAGAGGTGAAAACAGATACGCAGTATTTT. It specifies CASSQEVKTDTQYF.

The V call is TRBV5-1, the J call TRBJ2-3; TRBD2 aligns across 13 bases. Germline lookup yields CDR1 SGHRS and CDR2 YFSETQ. The junction had 8 bases not matched to a gene; V was cut back by 0 bases and J by 4 bases. This CDR3 has 18 residues. In DNA, the CDR3 is TGCGCCAGCAGCTTGGTGGGACTAGCGGGGAGTCCACCAGATACGCAGTATTTT. Protein: CASSLVGLAGSPPDTQYF.

This clone was observed at least ten times. The chain carries TRBV4-3 and TRBJ2-7; no reliable D call. CDR3 size: 11 residues. The germline CDR1 and CDR2 sequences are LGHNA and YSLEER. Trimming shortened V by 5 bases and J by 3 bases, and 5 bases separated the two germline ends. The CDR3: CASSDFYEQYF. The CDR3 coding sequence is TGCGCCAGCAGCGACTTCTACGAGCAGTACTTC.

This clone was counted at least ten times. The gene calls are TRBV5-4 and TRBJ1-1; D unresolved. The CDR3 is 16 amino acids. The V end lost 0 bases, the J end lost 0 bases, and 12 bases lay between the germline ends. Germline values: CDR1 SGHNT, CDR2 YYREEE (reference sequence). For the CDR3, the DNA is TGTGCCAGCAGCTTGGTACCAGACCCCATGAACACTGAAGCTTTCTTT. It codes for CASSLVPDPMNTEAFF.

This clone is a singleton in its sample. This chain uses TRBV6-5 with TRBJ2-7; 7 nucleotides line up with TRBD1. The CDR3 runs 14 residues. Trimming took 2 bases from V and 7 from J; bases not matched to a gene: 8. Germline lookup yields CDR1 MNHEY and CDR2 SVGAGI. The CDR3 sequence: CASSYGQGEGEQYF. CDR3 coding DNA: TGTGCCAGCAGTTACGGTCAGGGGGAAGGAGAGCAGTACTTC.

The J gene is TRBJ1-1, the V gene TRBV4-1; D is uncertain. The CDR3 totals 11 residues. Germline V lookup: CDR1 MGHRA, CDR2 YSYEKL. The V end lost 1 base, the J end lost 11 bases, and 8 bases lay between the germline ends. DNA for the CDR3: TGCGCCAGCAGCCAAGGTTGGCGCGCTTTCTTT. It translates to CASSQGWRAFF.

The rearrangement joins TRBV2 to TRBJ2-4; maybe TRBD1 (5 bases). Trimming stripped 4 bases from V and 2 bases from J, with 9 bases between. CDR1 SNHLY and CDR2 FYNNEI come from the germline V gene. This CDR3 comprises 14 residues. Here the CDR3 reads CASSARVSKNIQYF. The CDR3 DNA follows: TGTGCCAGCAGTGCCAGGGTTTCCAAAAACATTCAGTACTTC. Full variable domain (missing parts from reference TRBV2 and TRBJ2-4): EPEVTQTPSHQVTQMGQEVILRCVPISNHLYFYWYRQILGQKVEFLVSFYNNEISEKSEIFDDQFSVERPDGSNFTLKIRSTKLEDSAMYFCASSARVSKNIQYFGAGTRLSVL.

The V and J genes are TRBV5-1 and TRBJ1-6; D uncertain. Germline CDR1 SGHRS, CDR2 YFSETQ. The CDR3 has 16 residues. V shed 6 bases and J shed 9 bases, with 22 bases lying between them. The CDR3 region has the DNA TGCGCCAGCACCGTGTTTGGGGAGATCTTCGGTTCACCCCTCCACTTT. Its protein is CASTVFGEIFGSPLHF.

This chain joins TRBV4-3 and TRBJ2-7; a weak D match, TRBD1 (5 bases). Trimming took 5 bases from V and 3 from J, leaving 14 bases between them. The germline gives CDR1 LGHNA, CDR2 YSLEER. The CDR3 spans 14 residues. The CDR3 region has the DNA TGCGCCAGCAGCAGACTTATGACAGACTACGAGCAGTACTTC. Protein product: CASSRLMTDYEQYF.

CDR3 loop: CASSLGQDPIYNEQFF. CDR3 coding DNA: TGCGCCAGCAGCCTCGGCCAGGATCCCATATACAATGAGCAGTTCTTC. The J gene is TRBJ2-1, the V gene TRBV4-3; D gene ambiguous. This CDR3 region has 16 residues. Germline lookup yields CDR1 LGHNA and CDR2 YSLEER. Trimming took off 4 bases at V and 4 bases at J, with 17 bases between the two ends.

This clone was detected a few times. The rearrangement joins TRBV4-2 to TRBJ1-1, with a possible D match to TRBD1 (5 bases). Deletions cut 4 bases from V and 10 bases from J, with 19 bases between. Per germline, CDR1 LGHNA and CDR2 YNFKEQ. The CDR3 extends over 14 amino acids. CDR3 bases: TGTGCCAGCAGCCCCCAAATCTACGGGGACGGAGCTTTCTTT. This codes for CASSPQIYGDGAFF.

In its sample, this clone was seen a few times. V gene TRBV30 combines with J gene TRBJ1-5; D not certain. The CDR3 is 12 amino acids. V was shortened by 3 bases and J by 6 bases, with 9 bases between the two germline ends. Germline lookup yields CDR1 GTSNPN and CDR2 SVGIG (reference sequence). The CDR3 reads CAWSPTGQPQHF. The DNA for the CDR3 is TGTGCCTGGAGCCCCACGGGTCAGCCCCAGCATTTT.

This sequence joins TRBV5-8 and TRBJ2-1; tentatively, D is TRBD1 or TRBD2 (5 bases each). The CDR3 totals 15 residues. V was cut by 7 bases and J by 3 bases, with 17 bases left in between. Per germline, CDR1 SGHTS and CDR2 YDEGEE. This CDR3 reads CASGDGIWIYNEQFF. The CDR3 DNA follows: TGTGCCAGCGGGGACGGGATCTGGATCTACAATGAGCAGTTCTTC.

V gene TRBV20-1 combines with J gene TRBJ1-2; D is uncertain. The CDR3 runs 11 residues. The V and J ends lost 6 bases and 2 bases respectively, with 7 bases between them. Germline V CDR1 and CDR2: DFQATT, SNEGSKA (reference sequence). The CDR3 DNA reads as TGCAGTGCAGTGGACAACTATGGCTACACCTTC. Residues: CSAVDNYGYTF.

This clone occurred a few times. The rearrangement links TRBV19 to TRBJ1-2, with D possibly being TRBD1 (5 bases). V was clipped by 3 bases and J by 4 bases, with 9 bases between them. This CDR3 region has 13 residues. CDR1 is LNHDA, CDR2 SQIVND, per germline (reference sequence). CDR3 amino acids: CASSMDTPYGYTF. CDR3 nucleotide sequence: TGTGCCAGTAGTATGGACACCCCCTATGGCTACACCTTC.

J is TRBJ2-3 and V is TRBV15, with D tentatively TRBD1 or TRBD2 (5 bases each). Deletions cut 1 base from V and 6 bases from J, with 14 bases between. The CDR3 loop spans 15 amino acids. Germline assignment: CDR1 LNHNV and CDR2 YYDKDF (reference sequence). This chain's CDR3 is CATSRVMVGVDTQYF. In DNA, the CDR3 is TGTGCCACCAGCAGAGTGATGGTGGGGGTGGATACGCAGTATTTT.

As to this clone: This sample also contains other DNA sequences that code for the same CDR3. The chain has TRBV6-1 and TRBJ2-7, with no clear D. CDR1 MNHNS and CDR2 SASEGT come from the germline V gene. V was clipped by 4 bases and J by 3 bases, with 4 bases between them. The CDR3 consists of 11 residues. CDR3 DNA sequence: TGTGCCAGCAGTGCCCTCTACGAGCAGTACTTC. Its protein is CASSALYEQYF.

The V call is TRBV19, the J call TRBJ1-3; no reliable D call. V lost 7 bases and J lost 0, with 16 bases in between. The V gene's germline CDR1 is LNHDA and CDR2 SQIVND (reference sequence). This CDR3 comprises 16 residues. The chain's CDR3 is CASTPNPWASGNTIYF. As DNA, the CDR3 is TGTGCCAGTACTCCCAACCCATGGGCCTCTGGAAACACCATATATTTT.

The chain has TRBV6-1 and TRBJ2-2, with D hard to call. This CDR3 contains 13 residues. Germline loops: CDR1 MNHNS, CDR2 SASEGT. Trimming took 2 bases from V and 4 from J, leaving 5 bases between them. Here the CDR3 reads CASSEPSTGELFF. CDR3 DNA: TGTGCCAGCAGTGAACCATCCACCGGGGAGCTGTTTTTT.